A single sample is the source of the 28 T cell receptor beta chains below, sequenced in a study of beta chain features in type 1 diabetes. Expressed TCRB transcripts were sequenced, since all the RNA that had been isolated was reverse transcribed. Clones were read by immunoSEQ multiplex PCR, and TCRdb kept only the in-frame ones, dropping some. This table has around 310,000 clones, approximately 10% appearing once. The sequenced sample was naive CD4+ T cells from blood. The receptor set was obtained from a woman in her twenties or thirties in good health.

This chain uses TRBV6-5 with TRBJ2-1, with D maybe TRBD1 (6 bases). Trimming pared 6 bases from V and 6 bases from J, leaving 18 bases between. The CDR3 has 15 amino acids. Germline values: CDR1 MNHEY, CDR2 SVGAGI. The CDR3 here is CASSLDRSGVNEQFF. CDR3 nucleotides: TGTGCCAGCAGCCTAGACAGGTCCGGGGTCAATGAGCAGTTCTTC.

The V and J genes are TRBV30 and TRBJ1-2; D might be TRBD1 (5 bases). This CDR3 contains 12 residues. Germline-derived CDR1 and CDR2 are GTSNPN and SVGIG (reference sequence). Trimming removed 1 base from V and 7 bases from J, with 10 bases in between. The CDR3 coding sequence is TGTGCCTGGAGTGCGACAGTAGGTGGCTACACCTTC. It specifies CAWSATVGGYTF.

The sample holds a few counts of this clone. J is TRBJ1-2 and V is TRBV19; no clear D. V dropped 4 bases and J dropped 4 bases, with 16 bases sitting between them. Germline V CDR1 and CDR2: LNHDA, SQIVND (reference sequence). The CDR3 has 15 residues. Here the CDR3 reads CASSKSSGQLYGYTF. The DNA for the CDR3 is TGTGCCAGTAGTAAGTCCTCTGGGCAGCTCTATGGCTACACCTTC.

The chain joins TRBV29-1 to TRBJ2-7; 10 positions match TRBD1. Germline CDR1 and CDR2: SQVTM and ANQGSEA. The junction had 6 bases not matched to a gene; V was cut back by 6 bases and J by 1 base. This CDR3 has 14 residues. The CDR3 loop is CSVIQGQGSYEQYF. The CDR3 region has the DNA TGCAGCGTAATCCAGGGACAGGGGTCCTACGAGCAGTACTTC.

The chain combines TRBV27 with TRBJ2-4; 7 bases match TRBD1. This CDR3 comprises 16 residues. Per the germline V gene, CDR1 is MNHEY and CDR2 is SMNVEV (reference sequence). The trim removed 6 bases at V and 8 bases at J, leaving 16 bases unmatched. CDR3 sequence (DNA): TGTGCCAGCAGCACCCCCCGGACAGGCGGGTCGGACATTCAGTACTTC. Translation: CASSTPRTGGSDIQYF.

This clone was picked up a small number of times. The chain is built from TRBV7-9 and TRBJ2-1; 7 nucleotides match TRBD2. This CDR3 is 17 amino acids long. The V and J ends lost 2 bases and 7 bases, in that order; junction bases with no gene match: 14. The germline V gene has CDR1 SEHNR and CDR2 FQNEAQ (reference sequence). The CDR3 nucleotides read TGTGCCAGCAGCTTACAACTAGCGTCCACCGGGGGGAATGAGCAGTTCTTC. This encodes CASSLQLASTGGNEQFF.

The chain joins TRBV19 to TRBJ2-1, with 9 bases aligning to TRBD1. Germline CDR1 is LNHDA and CDR2 is SQIVND (reference sequence). The CDR3 has 14 amino acids. The J segment lost 6 bases and the V segment lost 6 bases, leaving 6 bases of the junction unmatched. The CDR3 bases are TGTGCCAGTAGGGACAGGGGTAGACCCAATGAGCAGTTCTTC. This gives the protein CASRDRGRPNEQFF.

V gene TRBV6-6 combines with J gene TRBJ2-1, with 8 bases matching TRBD2. Germline lookup yields CDR1 MNHNY and CDR2 SVGAGI (reference sequence). CDR3 length: 16 amino acids. After removal of 4 bases from V and 4 bases from J, the junction contained 9 bases not matched to a gene. CDR3 bases: TGTGCCAGCAGTTCCCCACTAGCGGCACATTACAATGAGCAGTTCTTC. Translation: CASSSPLAAHYNEQFF.

The rearrangement links TRBV7-2 to TRBJ2-7; a weak D match, TRBD1 (5 bases). The germline gives CDR1 SGHTA, CDR2 FQGNSA. Between the trimmed V and J ends, which lost 4 bases and 2 bases, there was a span of 12 bases. The CDR3 totals 14 residues. CDR3 bases: TGTGCCAGCAGCTACCCCGACAGAGCCTACGAGCAGTACTTC. Amino acid sequence: CASSYPDRAYEQYF.

This clone was seen a handful of times. The chain is built from TRBV10-3 and TRBJ2-5; D perhaps matches TRBD1 (6 bases). V was cut by 7 bases and J by 2 bases, with 11 bases left in between. Germline-derived CDR1 and CDR2 are ENHRY and SYGVKD. The CDR3 extends over 13 amino acids. The CDR3 is CAITPGQQETQYF. For the CDR3, the DNA is TGTGCCATCACCCCGGGACAACAAGAGACCCAGTACTTC.

This chain uses TRBV4-2 with TRBJ1-2; perhaps TRBD1 as D (5 bases). The germline V and J ends were trimmed by 0 bases and 8 bases, with 16 bases remaining between them. The CDR3 length is 15 residues. Germline-derived CDR1 and CDR2 are LGHNA and YNFKEQ. Here the CDR3 reads CASSQDRGGTVGYTF. The CDR3 DNA follows: TGTGCCAGCAGCCAAGATCGGGGGGGAACGGTCGGCTACACCTTC.

The chain uses TRBV7-2 and TRBJ2-1, with 8 bases lining up with TRBD2. CDR3 length equals 14 residues. Trimming cost V 3 bases and J 6 bases; bases outside gene matches: 4. In germline, CDR1 is SGHTA, CDR2 FQGNSA. DNA for the CDR3: TGTGCCAGCAGCTTGGGACTAGGGGTCAATGAGCAGTTCTTC. Protein: CASSLGLGVNEQFF.

The chain joins TRBV27 to TRBJ2-2, with TRBD1 as a possible D gene (6 bases). Germline V lookup: CDR1 MNHEY, CDR2 SMNVEV (reference sequence). The CDR3 covers 13 residues. The ends were cut back, 5 bases at V and 7 bases at J, with 11 bases in the middle. The CDR3 reads CASSNRVIGELFF. In nucleotides, the CDR3 is TGTGCCAGCAGTAACAGGGTTATCGGGGAGCTGTTTTTT.

This clone was counted once. The V call is TRBV9, the J call TRBJ2-5, with 9 bases identical to TRBD2. Germline loops: CDR1 SGDLS, CDR2 YYNGEE. J was trimmed by 5 bases and V by 4 bases; bases with no gene match: 9. This CDR3 region has 15 residues. This CDR3 is CASSSTGTSRETQYF. CDR3 bases: TGTGCCAGCAGCTCAACCGGGACTAGCAGGGAGACCCAGTACTTC.

This chain links TRBV28 with TRBJ2-7; TRBD1 agrees at 8 bases. This CDR3 comprises 13 residues. V trimming: 4 bases; J trimming: 12 bases; junction bases outside the gene matches: 11. Germline lookup yields CDR1 MDHEN and CDR2 SYDVKM. Here the CDR3 DNA reads TGTGCCAGCAGTTCAGCCGGGACAGGTTTTCTGTACTTC. Protein product: CASSSAGTGFLYF.

V usage is TRBV2 and J usage is TRBJ1-5; TRBD1 matches 7 bases. The germline V gene has CDR1 SNHLY and CDR2 FYNNEI. Trimming at V came to 7 bases and at J to 0 bases, leaving 3 bases not matched to a gene. This CDR3 comprises 14 residues. DNA of the CDR3: TGTGCCAGCATGAGACAGGGTAGCAATCAGCCCCAGCATTTT. This sequence encodes CASMRQGSNQPQHF.

The chain has TRBV7-2 and TRBJ2-3; TRBD2 might be the D (6 bases). The CDR3 is made up of 14 amino acids. The ends were cut back, 4 bases at V and 2 bases at J, with 10 bases in the middle. From germline, CDR1 is SGHTA and CDR2 FQGNSA. CDR3 loop: CASSWGLDTDTQYF. The CDR3 coding sequence is TGTGCCAGCAGCTGGGGACTCGACACAGATACGCAGTATTTT.

This clone was observed a few times. This chain connects TRBV4-3 to TRBJ2-3, with D perhaps TRBD2 (5 bases). Germline V gene sequence: CDR1 LGHNA, CDR2 YSLEER. Trimming removed 0 bases from V and 2 bases from J, with 12 bases in between. This CDR3 contains 16 residues. The DNA for the CDR3 is TGCGCCAGCAGCCAAGAGACGGGAATAACCACAGATACGCAGTATTTT. Its protein product is CASSQETGITTDTQYF.

The chain uses TRBV19 and TRBJ1-5, with TRBD1 matching over 12 bases. The germline V gene has CDR1 LNHDA and CDR2 SQIVND (reference sequence). With V trimmed by 4 bases and J by 4 bases, 2 bases remained unmatched. CDR3 length equals 15 residues. The CDR3 loop is CASSRDRGPNQPQHF. The CDR3 nucleotides are TGTGCCAGTAGTAGGGACAGGGGGCCTAATCAGCCCCAGCATTTT.

The CDR3 spells CASRFSGRAKNIQYF. The CDR3, as DNA: TGTGCCAGCAGATTTAGCGGGAGAGCCAAAAACATTCAGTACTTC. The rearrangement links TRBV27 to TRBJ2-4; 9 nucleotides align to TRBD2. CDR1 is MNHEY, CDR2 SMNVEV, per germline (reference sequence). With 6 bases clipped from V and 0 bases from J, the junction kept 3 bases outside the gene matches. This CDR3 has 15 amino acids.

This clone turned up a few times. The V call is TRBV15, the J call TRBJ1-2; 8 bases agree with TRBD1. V lost 2 bases to trimming and J lost 6 bases; unmatched junction nucleotides: 8. CDR1 and CDR2 (germline): LNHNV, YYDKDF (reference sequence). The CDR3 totals 15 residues. DNA of the CDR3: TGTGCCACCAGCAGATCCAGGGGGCGCGACGATGGCTACACCTTC. Protein: CATSRSRGRDDGYTF.

The chain has TRBV28 and TRBJ2-7; TRBD1 aligns across 10 bases. Germline V gene sequence: CDR1 MDHEN, CDR2 SYDVKM. The CDR3 is made up of 15 amino acids. With 2 bases clipped from V and 4 bases from J, the junction kept 5 bases outside the gene matches. CDR3 in amino acids: CASSLVRTGGYEQYF. DNA for the CDR3: TGTGCCAGCAGTTTAGTTCGGACAGGGGGTTACGAGCAGTACTTC.

The chain is built from TRBV5-6 and TRBJ2-1; 7 nucleotides agree with TRBD2. The CDR3 contains 18 residues. CDR1 is SGHDT and CDR2 is YYEEEE in the germline V gene. Trimming at V came to 0 bases and at J to 2 bases, leaving 11 bases not matched to a gene. The CDR3 coding sequence is TGTGCCAGCAGCTTGGCCGGGCAAACGGGAGGCCCCTACAATGAGCAGTTCTTC. It encodes CASSLAGQTGGPYNEQFF.

The chain carries TRBV7-9 and TRBJ2-2, with 8 bases lining up with TRBD1. The V segment lost 10 bases and the J segment 2 bases; nucleotides outside the gene matches: 6. This CDR3 is 14 amino acids long. The V gene's germline CDR1 is SEHNR and CDR2 FQNEAQ (reference sequence). The CDR3 DNA reads as TGTGCCAACAGGGGGGACTCTAACACCGGGGAGCTGTTTTTT. This codes for CANRGDSNTGELFF.

The chain is built from TRBV29-1 and TRBJ2-1; 11 positions match TRBD1. This CDR3 has 13 residues. With 7 bases clipped from V and 4 bases from J, the junction kept 3 bases outside the gene matches. Germline values: CDR1 SQVTM, CDR2 ANQGSEA. This CDR3 is CSAGQGAYNEQFF. The DNA for the CDR3 is TGCAGCGCCGGACAGGGGGCATACAATGAGCAGTTCTTC.

This clone has only a few counts. The chain couples TRBV29-1 to TRBJ1-1, with D possibly being TRBD1 (5 bases). The V and J ends lost 4 bases and 1 base respectively, with 7 bases between them. CDR3 length equals 12 residues. Germline loops: CDR1 SQVTM, CDR2 ANQGSEA. The chain's CDR3 is CSVADRNTEAFF. Here the CDR3 DNA reads TGCAGCGTTGCCGACAGGAACACTGAAGCTTTCTTT.

This clone was recorded a few times. V usage is TRBV4-3 and J usage is TRBJ2-3; D possibly corresponds to TRBD2 (6 bases). The CDR3 consists of 16 residues. Germline V gene data show CDR1 as LGHNA and CDR2 as YSLEER. Trimming took 1 base from V and 1 from J, leaving 12 bases between them. Here the CDR3 reads CASSQAGSGGTDTQYF. The CDR3, as DNA: TGCGCCAGCAGCCAAGCGGGTAGCGGAGGCACAGATACGCAGTATTTT.

The V call is TRBV28, the J call TRBJ2-1, with TRBD1 matching over 11 bases. Germline V gene sequence: CDR1 MDHEN, CDR2 SYDVKM. The CDR3 is 15 residues long. J lost 4 bases, V lost 6 bases, and 5 bases had no gene match. In DNA form, the CDR3 reads TGTGCCAGCAGGCCCGGACAGGGGGCTTACAATGAGCAGTTCTTC. This sequence encodes CASRPGQGAYNEQFF.